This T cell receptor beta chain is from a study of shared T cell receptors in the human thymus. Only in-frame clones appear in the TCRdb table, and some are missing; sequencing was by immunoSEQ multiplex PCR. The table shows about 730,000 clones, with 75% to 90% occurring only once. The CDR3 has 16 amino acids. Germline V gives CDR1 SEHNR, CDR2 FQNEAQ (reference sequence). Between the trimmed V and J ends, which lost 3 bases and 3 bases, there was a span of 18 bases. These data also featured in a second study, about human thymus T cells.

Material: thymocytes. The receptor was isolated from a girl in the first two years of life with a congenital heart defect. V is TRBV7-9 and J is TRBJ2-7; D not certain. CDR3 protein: CASSFRFPHPNYEQYF. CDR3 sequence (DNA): TGTGCCAGCAGCTTCCGTTTCCCACACCCAAACTACGAGCAGTACTTC.